This TCR beta chain was found in a study of cytomegalovirus exposure and HLA in healthy donors. Study-wide findings and caveats: Later, an analysis found that common viral pathogens appeared to be linked with several of the most significant clusters.

Germline CDR1 is MDHEN and CDR2 is SYDVKM. Trimming took 1 base from V and 6 from J, leaving 9 bases between them. The CDR3 is 13 residues long. About this clone: The antigen is unknown.

Use of 60 Vbeta and 13 Jbeta primers characterized the PCR. Profiling relied on immunoSEQ multiplex PCR, and the TCRdb table lists in-frame clones only, not all of them. This table has around 94,000 clones, approximately 80% appearing once. Sequenced sample: PBMCs. The rearrangement uses TRBV28 and TRBJ1-2, with D unresolved. The source of this sequence is a human donor in good health. CDR3 residues: CASSLFLGNGYTF. The CDR3 region has the DNA TGTGCCAGCAGTTTATTTCTAGGAAATGGCTACACCTTC.